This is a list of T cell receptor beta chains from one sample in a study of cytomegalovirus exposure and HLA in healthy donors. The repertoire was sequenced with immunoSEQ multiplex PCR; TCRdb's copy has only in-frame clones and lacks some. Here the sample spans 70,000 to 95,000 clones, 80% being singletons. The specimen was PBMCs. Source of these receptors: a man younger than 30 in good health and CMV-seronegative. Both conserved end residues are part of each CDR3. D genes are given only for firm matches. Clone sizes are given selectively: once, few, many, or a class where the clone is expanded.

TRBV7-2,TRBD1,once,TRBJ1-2,TGTGCCAGCAGCTCCGGGACAGGGGGCGATGGCTACACCTTC,CASSSGTGGDGYTF
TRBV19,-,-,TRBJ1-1,TGTGCCAGTAGTATAGACGACGGAGGGAACACTGAAGCTTTCTTT,CASSIDDGGNTEAFF
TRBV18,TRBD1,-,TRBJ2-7,TGTGCCAGCTCACCTGGACAGGGAATCAACGAGCAGTACTTC,CASSPGQGINEQYF
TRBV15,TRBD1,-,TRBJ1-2,TGTGCCACCAGCAGGCCGGGACAGGGGCCCTATGGCTACACCTTC,CATSRPGQGPYGYTF
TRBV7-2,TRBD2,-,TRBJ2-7,TGTGCCAGCAGCTTGTCCGCGGGGGGGCCCCACGAGCAGTACTTC,CASSLSAGGPHEQYF
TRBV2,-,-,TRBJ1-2,TGTGCCAGCAGTGGGGGTGTCCGCGGAGGTTTCGGCTACACCTTC,CASSGGVRGGFGYTF
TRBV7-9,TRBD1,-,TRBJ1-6,TGTGCCAGCAGCCGACAGGGGGATTCACCCCTCCACTTT,CASSRQGDSPLHF
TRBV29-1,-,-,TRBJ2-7,TGCAGCGTTGGGGACATTGTCTACGAGCAGTACTTC,CSVGDIVYEQYF
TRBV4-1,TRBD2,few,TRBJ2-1,TGCGCCAGCAGCCAAACCTCTACTAGCGGGGCTAACAATGAGCAGTTCTTC,CASSQTSTSGANNEQFF
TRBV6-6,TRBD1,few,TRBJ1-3,TGTGCCAGCAGGACCAGTCGACAGGGGGCTGGAAACACCATATATTTT,CASRTSRQGAGNTIYF
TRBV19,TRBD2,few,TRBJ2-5,TGTGCCAGTAGTATACTAGCGGGGGGCCTAGACCCCAGAGAGACCCAGTACTTC,CASSILAGGLDPRETQYF
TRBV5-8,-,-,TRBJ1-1,TGTGCCAGCAGCGGGAGACCTCTGGACACTGAAGCTTTCTTT,CASSGRPLDTEAFF
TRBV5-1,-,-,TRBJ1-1,TGCGTCAGCAGCTTGAGTGGAGTTCGGGCTTTCTTT,CVSSLSGVRAFF
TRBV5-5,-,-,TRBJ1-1,TGTGCCAGCAGCACCCTCCAGACAACTTTCTTT,CASSTLQTTFF
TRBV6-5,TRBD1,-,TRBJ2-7,TGTGCCAGCAGTTACCAGGGACAGACCTACGAGCAGTACTTC,CASSYQGQTYEQYF
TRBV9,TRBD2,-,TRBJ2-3,TGTGCCAGCAGCGTAGAGGTAGCGGGGGGGGTCACGCAGTATTTT,CASSVEVAGGVTQYF
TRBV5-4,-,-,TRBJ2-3,TGTGCCAGCAGCTTGGGGCAGGGGCGAACAGATACGCAGTATTTT,CASSLGQGRTDTQYF
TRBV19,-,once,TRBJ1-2,TGTGCCAGTAGTCACGCAAACGGTTGGGAGGATAGGAACTATGGCTACACCTTC,CASSHANGWEDRNYGYTF
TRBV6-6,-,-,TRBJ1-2,TGTGCCAGCAGCCCTACCATGACTACAATCTATGGCTACACCTTC,CASSPTMTTIYGYTF
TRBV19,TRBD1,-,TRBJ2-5,TGTGCCAGTAGTACGTCAGGGACAGGGTTTTGGGAGACCCAGTACTTC,CASSTSGTGFWETQYF
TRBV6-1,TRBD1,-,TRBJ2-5,TGTGCCAGCAGTGAAGCGCTGACAGGGGGCGTCGAGACCCAGTACTTC,CASSEALTGGVETQYF
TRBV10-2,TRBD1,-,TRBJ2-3,TGCGCCAGCCTAGCCGGGACAGGACGCACAGATACGCAGTATTTT,CASLAGTGRTDTQYF
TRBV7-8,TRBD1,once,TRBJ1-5,TGTGCCAGCAGCTTACGAGGACAGGGGGGGTTAACCGGGAATCAGCCCCAGCATTTT,CASSLRGQGGLTGNQPQHF
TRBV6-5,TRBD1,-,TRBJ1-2,TGTGCCAGCAGCCAGACAGGGGGCTATGGCTACACCTTC,CASSQTGGYGYTF
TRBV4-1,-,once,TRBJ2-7,TGCGCCAGCAGCCCGACCCAGGGATCTGGCGCCGAGCAGTACTTC,CASSPTQGSGAEQYF
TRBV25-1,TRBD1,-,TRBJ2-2,TGTGCCAGCACCATTCCCTGGGACAGACAGAACACCGGGGAGCTGTTTTTT,CASTIPWDRQNTGELFF
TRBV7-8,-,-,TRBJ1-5,TGTGCCAGCGGGGAGCAAAGTCAGCCCCAGCATTTT,CASGEQSQPQHF
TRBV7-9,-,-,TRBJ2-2,TGTGCCAGCAGCTTAGCAGGGGCAACCGGGGAGCTGTTTTTT,CASSLAGATGELFF
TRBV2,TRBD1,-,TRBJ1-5,TGTGCCGGTACCGGGACAGCTAGCAATCAGCCCCAGCATTTT,CAGTGTASNQPQHF
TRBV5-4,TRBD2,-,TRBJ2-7,TGTGCCAGCAGCTTTAGCGGGGGAACCTACGAGCAGTACTTC,CASSFSGGTYEQYF
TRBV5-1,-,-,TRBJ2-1,TGCGCCAGCAGCTTGGGTAACAGCTTATCCTACAATGAGCAGTTCTTC,CASSLGNSLSYNEQFF
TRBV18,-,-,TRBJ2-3,TGTGCCAGCTCAAAATCAGGGCGCACAGATACGCAGTATTTT,CASSKSGRTDTQYF
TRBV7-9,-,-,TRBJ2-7,TGTGCCAGCAGCCCCCCGGGTTCCTACGAGCAGTACTTC,CASSPPGSYEQYF
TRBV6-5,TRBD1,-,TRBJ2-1,TGTGCCAGCAGTCCCGGGACAGGGGCCAATGAGCAGTTCTTC,CASSPGTGANEQFF
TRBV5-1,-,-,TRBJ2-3,TGCGCCAGCAGCTTGGAAGGGAGATTTAGCACAGATACGCAGTATTTT,CASSLEGRFSTDTQYF
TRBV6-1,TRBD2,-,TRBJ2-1,TGTGCCAGCAGGGAATCGCTAGCGGGGGACAGCAATGAGCAGTTCTTC,CASRESLAGDSNEQFF
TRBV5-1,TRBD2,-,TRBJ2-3,TGCGCCAGCGGGCTAGCGGGGGCCAGCACAGATACGCAGTATTTT,CASGLAGASTDTQYF
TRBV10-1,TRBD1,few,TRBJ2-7,TGCGCCAGCAGTGAGTCGAGCGGGACAGGGGGGAAATCCGAGCAGTACTTC,CASSESSGTGGKSEQYF
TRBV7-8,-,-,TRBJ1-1,TGTGCCAGCAGCTCCCGGGGGGCGGTGGGGACCACTGAAGCTTTCTTT,CASSSRGAVGTTEAFF
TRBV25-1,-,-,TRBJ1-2,TGTGCCAGCAGTGACGGGGGTGCTAACTATGGCTACACCTTC,CASSDGGANYGYTF
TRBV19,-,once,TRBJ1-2,TGTGCCAGTAGTATAACAGCCTATGGCTACACCTTC,CASSITAYGYTF
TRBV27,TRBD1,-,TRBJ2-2,TGTGCCAGCAGTCTGGGACAGGGGTGGGACCGGGAGCTGTTTTTT,CASSLGQGWDRELFF